These T cell receptor beta chains were read from a single sample in a study of cytomegalovirus exposure and HLA in healthy donors. Clones were sequenced by immunoSEQ multiplex PCR, and TCRdb holds only the in-frame ones, with some missing. The profile shows about 130,000 clones, under 85% of them singletons. The source material was PBMCs. These receptors were taken from a man aged 25-45 years in good health and CMV-seronegative. Both conserved end residues are part of each CDR3. The order of the fields is D gene, clone size, V gene, J gene, CDR3 DNA, CDR3 protein. A D gene is named only where the DNA matches it firmly. Not all rows give a size; the values are once, few, many and, for expanded clones, a class.

.	.	TRBV6-9	TRBJ1-5	TGTGCCAGCACCCCCGGGGAATTAACGTTGGCAAATCAGCCCCAGCATTTT	CASTPGELTLANQPQHF
TRBD2	.	TRBV7-8	TRBJ2-7	TGTGCCAGCACCCCACGCTCGAGTAGCGGGAGTTACGAGCAGTACTTC	CASTPRSSSGSYEQYF
.	.	TRBV2	TRBJ1-2	TGTGCCAGCAGTGAATTATTAGGGGATGGCTACACCTTC	CASSELLGDGYTF
TRBD1	.	TRBV7-7	TRBJ2-5	TGTGCTAGCAGCTCCGGGACAGGGGGCCAAGAGACCCAGTACTTC	CASSSGTGGQETQYF
.	.	TRBV6-5	TRBJ2-7	TGTGCCAGCAGTTACTCGATGGTAGGGGTCTACGAGCAGTACTTC	CASSYSMVGVYEQYF
TRBD2	once	TRBV4-2	TRBJ2-1	TGTGCCAGCAGCCAAGGGCCCCCTGGCGGGGGGGGAAATGAGCAGTTCTTC	CASSQGPPGGGGNEQFF
.	.	TRBV18	TRBJ1-1	TGTGCCAGCTCACCTCCCGGACAGATGAACACTGAAGCTTTCTTT	CASSPPGQMNTEAFF
TRBD2	.	TRBV29-1	TRBJ2-1	TGCAGCGTTGAAGCCCGTGTGAGGGGACTAGCGGGAGGGCCCCCTCGCAGTGAGCAGTTCTTC	CSVEARVRGLAGGPPRSEQFF
TRBD1	.	TRBV5-1	TRBJ2-2	TGCGCCAGCACCGAACCGGGACAGGGGTATTCCGGGGAGCTGTTTTTT	CASTEPGQGYSGELFF
TRBD1	.	TRBV19	TRBJ1-4	TGTGCCAGTAGCCACGGACAGGGGAGAGTGGAACTGTTTTTT	CASSHGQGRVELFF
TRBD1	.	TRBV6-5	TRBJ2-7	TGTGCCAGCAGTTACTCCGGGACAGGGGTAATCGAGCAGTACTTC	CASSYSGTGVIEQYF
.	.	TRBV19	TRBJ1-4	TGTGCCAGTAGTATAGGGTCACTACTGTTTTTT	CASSIGSLLFF
.	.	TRBV6-5	TRBJ1-2	TGTGCCAGCAGTTACGGACAGCTTTATGGCTACACCTTC	CASSYGQLYGYTF
.	.	TRBV13	TRBJ1-1	TGTGCCAGCAGCTTAGTTCGAGGGATGAACACTGAAGCTTTCTTT	CASSLVRGMNTEAFF